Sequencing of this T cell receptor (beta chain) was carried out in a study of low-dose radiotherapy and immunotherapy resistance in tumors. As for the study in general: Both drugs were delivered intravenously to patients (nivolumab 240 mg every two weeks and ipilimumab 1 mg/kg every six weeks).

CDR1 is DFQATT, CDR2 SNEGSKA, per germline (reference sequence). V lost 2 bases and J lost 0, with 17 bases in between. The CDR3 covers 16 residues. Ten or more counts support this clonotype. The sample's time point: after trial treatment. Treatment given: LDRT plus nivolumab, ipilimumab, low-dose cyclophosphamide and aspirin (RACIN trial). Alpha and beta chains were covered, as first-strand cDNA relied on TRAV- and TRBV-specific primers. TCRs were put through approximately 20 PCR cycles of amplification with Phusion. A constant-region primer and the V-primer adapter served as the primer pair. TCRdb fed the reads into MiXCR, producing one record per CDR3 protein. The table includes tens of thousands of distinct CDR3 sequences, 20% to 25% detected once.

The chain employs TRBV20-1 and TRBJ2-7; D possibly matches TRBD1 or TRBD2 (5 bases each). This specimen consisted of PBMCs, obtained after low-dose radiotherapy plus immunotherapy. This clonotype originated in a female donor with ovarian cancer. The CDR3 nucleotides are TGCAGTGCTAGATCCATTCGGGACGTCAGCTCCTACGAGCAGTACTTC. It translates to CSARSIRDVSSYEQYF.